Listed below are T cell receptor beta chains from one sample, sequenced in a study of high-grade serous ovarian cancer treatment subgroups. This table comes from immunoSEQ multiplex PCR, and its TCRdb copy is limited to in-frame clones, with some not included. The sample has tens of thousands of clones, about 86% seen once. Source material: tumor tissue. The receptors stem from a human donor with high-grade serous ovarian cancer. The CDR3 runs from the conserved cysteine through the conserved F or W. The order of the fields is J gene, D gene, V gene, clone size, CDR3 DNA, CDR3 protein. D genes are given only for firm matches. Part of the rows lack a size; the others show once, few, many or a class for expanded clones.

>TRBJ2-7|-|TRBV7-9|few
TGTGCCAGCAGCGCGGACTACTACGAGCAGTACTTC
CASSADYYEQYF
>TRBJ2-7|-|TRBV28|once
TGTGCCAGCGGGGGTTGGGGCGCCCGGAGGGCAGCCTACGAGCAGTACTTC
CASGGWGARRAAYEQYF
>TRBJ2-7|-|TRBV10-2|-
TGCGCCAGTGGCAGGGACGTGGGGGAGCAGTACTTC
CASGRDVGEQYF
>TRBJ2-1|TRBD2|TRBV7-9|once
TGTGCCAGCAGCCCTGGACTAGTAGGTGAGCAGTTCTTC
CASSPGLVGEQFF
>TRBJ2-4|TRBD1|TRBV2|-
TGTGCCAGCAACCGACAGGGAAGCCAAAAAGTCATTCAGTACTTC
CASNRQGSQKVIQYF
>TRBJ2-3|-|TRBV19|-
TGTGCCAGTAGTATAGGGCCCAGCACAGATACGCAGTATTTT
CASSIGPSTDTQYF
>TRBJ1-1|-|TRBV2|few
TGTGCCAGCAGTGAGCCGTTGAACACTGAAGCTTTCTTT
CASSEPLNTEAFF
>TRBJ2-1|TRBD2|TRBV5-1|once
TGCGCCAGCAGCTTGATGGCGGGAGGTTACATGGATGAGCAGTTCTTC
CASSLMAGGYMDEQFF
>TRBJ2-5|-|TRBV5-1|-
TGCGCCAGCAGCGCTACCGGACAGGGAGGGGAGACCCAGTACTTC
CASSATGQGGETQYF
>TRBJ1-5|-|TRBV6-1|-
TGTGCCAGCAGTGATCCCTGGGGGGCCTATCAGCCCCAGCATTTT
CASSDPWGAYQPQHF
>TRBJ2-7|-|TRBV19|-
TGTGCCAGTAGTAAGGGACTGGCCGCCTACGAGCAGTACTTC
CASSKGLAAYEQYF
>TRBJ1-2|-|TRBV4-2|-
TGTGCCAGCAGCCACCCAGACCCCAACTATGGCTACACCTTC
CASSHPDPNYGYTF
>TRBJ1-5|-|TRBV5-1|-
TGCGCCAGCAGCGCAGGTAGCAATCAGCCCCAGCATTTT
CASSAGSNQPQHF
>TRBJ1-1|-|TRBV4-2|few
TGTGCCAGCAGCCATGTGGACGGCATGAACACTGAAGCTTTCTTT
CASSHVDGMNTEAFF
>TRBJ1-2|-|TRBV10-3|-
TGTGCCATCAGTGAAGTTGGCGCCCTCGGGTATGGCTACACCTTC
CAISEVGALGYGYTF